This passage covers 32 T cell receptor beta chains from one sample sequenced in a study of CD8+CD57+ T cells in acquired aplastic anemia. TCR beta VDJ and CDR3 profiling used genomic DNA as template. TCRdb re-derived calls from the reads in MiXCR, one entry per CDR3 protein. In the table there are roughly 420,000 distinct CDR3 sequences, 55% to 75% of which are singletons. Sample: sorted CD4+, CD8+, or CD8+CD57+ T cells (not recorded which) from PBMCs. Receptors originate from a human donor in good health, serving as a control.

Remarks on this clonotype: In this CDR3 the conserved last residue, phenylalanine or tryptophan, is missing, so a read error is likely. Because the CDR3's place on the DNA is in doubt, the DNA is left out and the CDR3 is given as listed by TCRdb. This chain links TRBV9 with TRBJ1-1. Including both end residues, the CDR3 is 13 amino acids long. The germline gives CDR1 SGDLS, CDR2 YYNGEE. The CDR3 reads CASSSSSGVYNEL.

The V gene is TRBV10-3, the J gene TRBJ2-1; 7 nucleotides match TRBD2. Unmatched junction bases numbered 8, after V lost 6 bases and J lost 3 bases. CDR3 length equals 15 residues. Germline CDR1 is ENHRY and CDR2 is SYGVKD. CDR3 nucleotides: TGTGCCATCAGGGGAGGCGGGGGAGGCTACAATGAGCAGTTCTTC. Residues: CAIRGGGGGYNEQFF.

The chain joins TRBV20-1 to TRBJ2-7; D gene unclear. The V and J ends lost 3 bases and 6 bases respectively, with 12 bases between them. CDR1 and CDR2 from the germline V gene are DFQATT and SNEGSKA (reference sequence). The CDR3 loop spans 12 amino acids. The CDR3 loop is CSARLRQGEQYF. The CDR3 bases are TGCAGTGCTAGGCTTCGCCAAGGCGAGCAGTACTTC.

About this clonotype: Given a much more abundant clone one base away, this may be a read error. This chain connects TRBV12-3 or TRBV12-4 to TRBJ2-1, with a weak D call TRBD2 (7 bases). CDR3 length: 15 amino acids. V was pared by 8 bases and J by 9 bases, with 23 bases between. The CDR3 loop reads CASDLEGGARSEQFF. DNA of the CDR3: TGTGCCAGCGACCTCGAGGGGGGGGCCAGAAGTGAGCAGTTCTTC.

For this clonotype: The conserved phenylalanine or tryptophan normally closing the CDR3 is absent here, so this likely arose from a read error. The DNA is left out, because the CDR3 cannot be placed on it with certainty; the CDR3 is given as TCRdb lists it. V is TRBV20-1 and J is TRBJ1-1. Germline V gene data show CDR1 as DFQATT and CDR2 as SNEGSKA (reference sequence). The CDR3 length equals 10 residues, ends included. CDR3 amino acids: CSAGRLAANI.

As for this clonotype: The conserved phenylalanine or tryptophan is not found at the CDR3 terminus, so this likely reflects a read error. The DNA is left out, because the CDR3 cannot be placed on it with certainty; the CDR3 is given as TCRdb lists it. V gene TRBV7-9 combines with J gene TRBJ2-3; TRBD1, the table's D call, was not compared with the DNA. Per germline, CDR1 SEHNR and CDR2 FQNEAQ (reference sequence). The length of the CDR3 is 13 amino acids, counting both ends. CDR3 region: CASSSKVGDQPQH.

This clonotype was counted ten times or more. This rearrangement joins TRBV7-2 to TRBJ2-3; D gene ambiguous. Germline CDR1 SGHTA, CDR2 FQGNSA. The V gene lost 6 bases and the J gene lost 0 bases, with 4 bases spanning the gap. This CDR3 is 12 amino acids long. CDR3 DNA sequence: TGTGCCAGCAGATCTAGCACAGATACGCAGTATTTT. It yields the protein CASRSSTDTQYF.

A note on this clonotype: This CDR3 is missing its conserved last phenylalanine or tryptophan, likely due to a read error. The V call is TRBV7-2, the J call TRBJ1-2; TRBD1 aligns across 9 bases. Germline V lookup: CDR1 SGHTA, CDR2 FQGNSA. The CDR3 extends over 12 amino acids. CDR3 sequence reads: CATSRDRDEYTL. CDR3 coding DNA: TGTGCCACCAGCAGGGACAGGGATGAGTACACCTTG.

The genes are TRBV7-9 and TRBJ1-6; D uncertain. V lost 3 bases and J lost 10, with 10 bases in between. CDR1 is SEHNR, CDR2 FQNEAQ, per germline (reference sequence). CDR3 length equals 13 residues. The CDR3 coding sequence is TGTGCCAGCAGCTTCCCACACGTCTCACCCCTCCACTTT. Amino acids: CASSFPHVSPLHF.

There are many counts of this clonotype. The CDR3 DNA sequence: TGTGCCTGGAGTGTGGCAGTCCAAGAGACCCAGTACTTC. Encoded protein: CAWSVAVQETQYF. The rearrangement uses TRBV30 and TRBJ2-5; D is unresolved. Germline CDR1 is GTSNPN and CDR2 is SVGIG (reference sequence). The CDR3 has 13 amino acids. Trimming left V 0 bases short and J 1 base short, with 6 bases between.

This clonotype occurred once. At one boundary the junction diverges from the germline segment, which might be a read error. The chain recombines TRBV9 with TRBJ2-7; perhaps TRBD2 as D (5 bases). CDR1 is SGDLS, CDR2 YYNGEE, per germline. CDR3 size: 14 residues. Here the CDR3 DNA reads TGTGCCAGCAGCGTAGTTGCCCGGAACACCGGGGAGCACTTC. Its protein is CASSVVARNTGEHF.

J is TRBJ2-7 and V is TRBV9, with D unresolved. Trimming stripped 1 base from V and 0 bases from J, with 8 bases between. Germline V gene sequence: CDR1 SGDLS, CDR2 YYNGEE. The CDR3 has 14 residues. CDR3 coding DNA: TGTGCCAGCAGCGTATATTACACCTCCTACGAGCAGTACTTC. It specifies CASSVYYTSYEQYF.

This chain links TRBV20-1 with TRBJ2-1, with D perhaps TRBD1 (6 bases). The germline CDR1 and CDR2 sequences are DFQATT and SNEGSKA (reference sequence). V lost 0 bases and J 3 bases, leaving 9 bases between the germline ends. This CDR3 comprises 14 residues. In DNA form, the CDR3 reads TGCAGTGCTAGAGAGGGACATTTCTACAATGAGCAGTTCTTC. Its protein is CSAREGHFYNEQFF.

V gene TRBV9 combines with J gene TRBJ1-4; 8 bases agree with TRBD1. This CDR3 region has 14 residues. Germline V gene data show CDR1 as SGDLS and CDR2 as YYNGEE. J lost 8 bases, V lost 4 bases, and 7 bases had no gene match. The CDR3 loop reads CASSMSGGGEKLFF. The CDR3 nucleotides are TGTGCCAGCAGCATGTCAGGGGGCGGGGAAAAACTGTTTTTT.

This clonotype was observed many times. The V gene is TRBV12-3 or TRBV12-4, the J gene TRBJ1-1; 10 bases match TRBD1. This CDR3 has 14 amino acids. V lost 6 bases and J lost 4; bases outside the gene matches: 5. The CDR3 region is CASRRQGAVTEAFF. Here the CDR3 DNA reads TGTGCCAGCAGAAGACAGGGGGCGGTCACTGAAGCTTTCTTT.

There are many counts of this clonotype. This chain links TRBV29-1 with TRBJ1-2; TRBD1 is a possible D gene (6 bases). V lost 4 bases and J 6 bases, leaving 18 bases between the germline ends. The length of the CDR3 is 14 residues. The germline gives CDR1 SQVTM, CDR2 ANQGSEA. CDR3 bases: TGCAGCGTTGGGCGAGCGGGGGCCGGGGATGGCTACACCTTC. Translated: CSVGRAGAGDGYTF. Combining the CDR3 with reference TRBV29-1 and TRBJ1-2 gives the whole variable domain SAVISQKPSRDICQRGTSLTIQCQVDSQVTMMFWYRQQPGQSLTLIATANQGSEATYESGFVIDKFPISRPNLTFSTLTVSNMSPEDSSIYLCSVGRAGAGDGYTFGSGTRLTVV.

Many counts were recorded for this clonotype. The V call is TRBV20-1, the J call TRBJ2-7, with D possibly being TRBD1 (5 bases). Per germline, CDR1 DFQATT and CDR2 SNEGSKA (reference sequence). The V and J ends lost 5 bases and 5 bases respectively, with 16 bases between them. CDR3 size: 13 residues. The CDR3 here is CSAAQEILDEQYF. Written as DNA, the CDR3 is TGCAGTGCTGCACAGGAAATATTGGACGAGCAGTACTTC.

Concerning this clonotype itself: As the CDR3 is not closed by the conserved phenylalanine or tryptophan, this likely results from a read error. The limits of the CDR3 on the DNA are not certain, so only TCRdb's listed CDR3 is given. V is TRBV7-6 and J is TRBJ2-5; the D call of TRBD2 is as the table states it, not checked on the DNA. Counting both end residues, the CDR3 totals 13 amino acids. The germline V gene encodes CDR1 SGHVS and CDR2 FNYEAQ. This chain's CDR3 is CASSWKRGEAGNT.

This clonotype has a count of ten or more. CDR3 DNA: TGTGCCAGCAGCCCGACGGGCCTTGCTACGGGGGAGCAGTACTTC. Its translation: CASSPTGLATGEQYF. The V gene is TRBV11-3, the J gene TRBJ2-7; D possibly corresponds to TRBD2 (5 bases). Trimming took 5 bases from V and 7 from J, leaving 21 bases between them. Germline values: CDR1 SGHNT, CDR2 YENEEA. This CDR3 comprises 15 residues.

The chain recombines TRBV27 with TRBJ1-1; 7 bases match TRBD1. This CDR3 region has 15 residues. V lost 5 bases, J lost 10 bases, and 16 bases stayed unmatched. The V gene's germline CDR1 is MNHEY and CDR2 SMNVEV (reference sequence). The CDR3 bases are TGTGCCAGCAGTACCCTGGAAGCGGACAGGTCCTCAGCTTTCTTT. It yields the protein CASSTLEADRSSAFF.

Details on this clonotype: Possible read error: a much larger clone is one base away. V gene TRBV7-2 combines with J gene TRBJ2-1, with 9 bases identical to TRBD2. V trimming: 5 bases; J trimming: 9 bases; junction bases outside the gene matches: 5. Looked up from germline, CDR1 is SGHTA and CDR2 is FQGNSA. This CDR3 is 13 amino acids long. The CDR3 is CASSAGGGGEQFF. As DNA, the CDR3 is TGTGCCAGCAGCGCGGGCGGGGGGGGTGAGCAGTTCTTC.

On this clonotype: One end of the junction varies from germline; a read error may be responsible. The J gene is TRBJ1-4, the V gene TRBV12-3 or TRBV12-4, with 7 bases matching TRBD1. There are 16 residues in the CDR3. CDR3 in DNA: TGTGCCAGCAGTTTAACAGGGGTTGGTTCGAGGGAAAAACTGTTGTTT. This encodes CASSLTGVGSREKLLF.

This clonotype was seen just once. CDR3: CASSLVRGLNTIYFF. The DNA of the CDR3 is TGTGCCAGCAGCTTGGTCAGAGGCTTAAACACTATATATTTCTTT. The chain links TRBV7-2 to TRBJ1-1, with unresolved D. Between the trimmed V and J ends, which lost 3 bases and 13 bases, there was a span of 24 bases. Germline-derived CDR1 and CDR2 are SGHTA and FQGNSA. The CDR3 has 15 amino acids.

This clonotype showed up many times. This rearrangement joins TRBV9 to TRBJ2-1, with D possibly TRBD1 on 6 matching bases. From germline, CDR1 is SGDLS and CDR2 YYNGEE. The CDR3 is 14 residues long. The V gene lost 0 bases and the J gene lost 7 bases, with 11 bases spanning the gap. In DNA form, the CDR3 reads TGTGCCAGCAGCGTAGGTTCAGGGGAAAATGAGCAGTTCTTC. This gives the protein CASSVGSGENEQFF.

This sequence joins TRBV2 and TRBJ2-7; TRBD1 aligns across 7 bases. The germline V gene encodes CDR1 SNHLY and CDR2 FYNNEI. This CDR3 region has 13 residues. The CDR3 sequence: CASSPNRGDEHYV. In nucleotides, the CDR3 is TGTGCCAGCAGCCCGAACAGGGGCGACGAGCACTACGTC.

This clonotype was seen many times. The chain uses TRBV10-3 and TRBJ2-7, with a weak D call TRBD2 (5 bases). CDR1 is ENHRY and CDR2 is SYGVKD in the germline V gene. V was pared by 0 bases and J by 7 bases, with 10 bases between. This CDR3 comprises 13 residues. The CDR3 region is CAISESSREEQYF. CDR3 nucleotides: TGTGCCATCAGTGAGTCATCTCGGGAAGAGCAGTACTTC.

The J gene is TRBJ1-5, the V gene TRBV7-2; D is ambiguous. Germline assignment: CDR1 SGHTA and CDR2 FQGNSA. V shed 5 bases and J shed 15 bases, with 26 bases lying between them. The length of the CDR3 is 15 residues. The CDR3 spells CASSPNNSPLHFRHF. DNA for the CDR3: TGTGCCAGCAGCCCCAATAATTCACCCCTCCACTTTCGGCATTTT.

The table lists this clonotype with many counts. The V gene is TRBV3-1, the J gene TRBJ1-1, with unresolved D. This CDR3 region has 14 residues. Germline CDR1 reads LGHDT; CDR2 reads YNNKEL (reference sequence). V gave up 4 bases and J gave up 1 base, with 10 bases separating them. The CDR3 here is CASSPQSANTEAFF. The CDR3 bases are TGTGCCAGCAGCCCCCAGTCCGCGAACACTGAAGCTTTCTTT.

Note on this clonotype: A much larger clone lies one base from this, so it may be a read error. The chain uses TRBV5-4 and TRBJ1-1, with a weak D call TRBD1 (5 bases). Trimming stripped 1 base from V and 6 bases from J, with 10 bases between. Germline V gives CDR1 SGHNT, CDR2 YYREEE (reference sequence). This CDR3 has 13 amino acids. CDR3: CASSLTWGAEAFF. Here the CDR3 DNA reads TGTGCCAGCAGCTTGACTTGGGGCGCTGAAGCTTTCTTT.

A note on this clonotype: The CDR3 end shows no conserved phenylalanine or tryptophan, and so a read error is likely. The DNA is omitted, as the CDR3 cannot be located on it reliably, and the CDR3 follows TCRdb's listing. This rearrangement joins TRBV2 to TRBJ2-2; TRBD2 is taken as the D call from the table, unchecked against the DNA. The germline gives CDR1 SNHLY, CDR2 FYNNEI. The CDR3 is made up of 15 amino acids, end residues included. This CDR3 reads CASSDNGGRTIQYFG.

The rearrangement links TRBV7-9 to TRBJ2-3, with 7 bases fitting TRBD1. This CDR3 has 16 amino acids. V was pared by 3 bases and J by 11 bases, with 17 bases of the junction left unmatched. CDR1 and CDR2 (germline): SEHNR, FQNEAQ (reference sequence). The CDR3 spells CASSLVDRVNEKLQYF. In nucleotides, the CDR3 is TGTGCCAGCAGCTTGGTCGACAGGGTGAATGAAAAACTGCAGTATTTT.

The chain couples TRBV6-1 to TRBJ2-5; 7 nucleotides align to TRBD1. V was clipped by 1 base and J by 8 bases; unmatched bases: 7. Germline V lookup: CDR1 MNHNS, CDR2 SASEGT. This CDR3 has 14 residues. CDR3 residues: CASSEGQGSRTQYF. CDR3 in DNA: TGTGCCAGCAGTGAAGGACAGGGTAGTAGAACCCAGTACTTC.